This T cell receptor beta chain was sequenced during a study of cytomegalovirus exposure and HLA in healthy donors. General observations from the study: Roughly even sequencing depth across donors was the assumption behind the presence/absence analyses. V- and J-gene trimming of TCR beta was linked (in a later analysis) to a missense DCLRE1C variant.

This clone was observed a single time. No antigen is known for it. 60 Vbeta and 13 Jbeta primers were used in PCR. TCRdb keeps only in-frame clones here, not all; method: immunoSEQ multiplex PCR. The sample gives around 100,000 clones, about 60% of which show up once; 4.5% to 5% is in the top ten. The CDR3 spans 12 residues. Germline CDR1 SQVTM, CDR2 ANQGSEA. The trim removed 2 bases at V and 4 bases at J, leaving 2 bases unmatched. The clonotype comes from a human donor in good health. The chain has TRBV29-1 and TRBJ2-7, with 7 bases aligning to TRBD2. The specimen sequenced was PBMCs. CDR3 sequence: CSVEREGYEQYF. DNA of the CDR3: TGCAGCGTTGAAAGGGAGGGGTACGAGCAGTACTTC.